Listed below are T cell receptor beta chains from one sample, sequenced in a study of shared clonotypes between healthy human individuals. Assay: immunoSEQ multiplex PCR; the TCRdb copy retains only in-frame clones and omits some. The sample consists of about 450,000 clones, 79% of them appearing once. The sample comprised PBMCs. The receptors stem from a woman aged 40 to 55 in good health. Some clones in this sample may be carry-over from other donors' samples. CDR3s include the opening cysteine and the closing phenylalanine or tryptophan. A D gene is named only where the DNA matches it firmly. The size of a clone is reported for some rows only, either as once, few or many, or as a class for expanded clones.

cdr3_aa cdr3_nt v_call d_call clone_size j_call
CASSLDGSQPRHF TGTGCCAGCAGTTTAGATGGATCTCAGCCCCGGCATTTT TRBV6-1 - - TRBJ1-5
CSAYTGTGIFNEQFF TGCAGCGCCTACACCGGGACAGGGATTTTTAATGAGCAGTTCTTC TRBV29-1 TRBD1 many TRBJ2-1
CASSDSWRGEQFF TGTGCCAGCAGTGACAGCTGGAGAGGAGAGCAGTTCTTC TRBV2 - - TRBJ2-1
CASSGRRWTRSNQETQYF TGTGCCAGCAGCGGGCGGAGGTGGACAAGGTCCAACCAAGAGACCCAGTACTTC TRBV7-8 - - TRBJ2-5
CSARASNTQYF TGCAGTGCTAGAGCCAGCAATACGCAGTATTTT TRBV20-1 - - TRBJ2-3
CASSELTGEAYEQYF TGCGCCAGCAGCGAACTGACAGGGGAAGCCTACGAGCAGTACTTC TRBV5-1 TRBD1 once TRBJ2-7
CASSLGSSNTEAFF TGCGCCAGCAGCTTAGGCAGCTCGAACACTGAAGCTTTCTTT TRBV5-1 - - TRBJ1-1
CASSLAAGVTDTQYF TGTGCCAGCAGCTTAGCAGCGGGAGTCACAGATACGCAGTATTTT TRBV7-2 TRBD2 many TRBJ2-3
CASSLGAGGIGYEQYF TGTGCCAGCAGCTTAGGCGCGGGAGGAATCGGCTACGAGCAGTACTTC TRBV7-6 TRBD2 - TRBJ2-7
CASSLQGGGTEAFF TGTGCCAGCAGCTTACAGGGGGGTGGGACTGAAGCTTTCTTT TRBV13 TRBD1 - TRBJ1-1
CASSESGARTNEKLFF TGTGCCAGCAGTGAGTCCGGGGCGCGAACTAATGAAAAACTGTTTTTT TRBV2 - many TRBJ1-4
CASSVGAGLRVEQYF TGTGCCAGCAGCGTGGGGGCGGGACTGCGCGTCGAGCAGTACTTC TRBV9 - few TRBJ2-7
CASSFRRIDEQFF TGTGCCAGCAGTTTCCGGCGCATTGATGAGCAGTTCTTC TRBV28 - - TRBJ2-1
CASSQRPGQGSADTQYF TGCGCCAGCAGCCAAAGACCGGGACAGGGATCGGCAGATACGCAGTATTTT TRBV4-3 TRBD1 - TRBJ2-3
CASSPGRETQYF TGTGCCAGCAGCCCCGGACGGGAGACCCAGTACTTC TRBV7-2 - - TRBJ2-5
CASSSRGGRDTEAFF TGTGCCAGCAGCTCCCGTGGGGGGCGAGACACTGAAGCTTTCTTT TRBV5-5 - - TRBJ1-1
CASSLDTASSTEAFF TGTGCCAGCAGCCTCGACACTGCTTCGAGCACTGAAGCTTTCTTT TRBV2 - - TRBJ1-1
CASSSDFAQYF TGTGCCAGCAGCTCCGACTTCGCCCAGTACTTC TRBV7-2 - - TRBJ2-5
CASSLGDTSTTGGEQYF TGCGCCAGCAGCTTGGGAGATACTAGCACAACTGGTGGCGAGCAGTACTTC TRBV5-1 - - TRBJ2-7
CASSLGPGATDTQYF TGTGCCAGCAGCTTAGGTCCAGGGGCGACAGATACGCAGTATTTT TRBV7-8 - - TRBJ2-3
CASSPPGQAIPEAFF TGTGCCAGCTCACCCCCAGGACAGGCGATACCTGAAGCTTTCTTT TRBV18 TRBD1 - TRBJ1-1
CASSPGGGTEAFF TGTGCCAGCAGCCCCGGAGGGGGCACTGAAGCTTTCTTT TRBV11-2 - few TRBJ1-1
CASSSLADYNEQFF TGCGCCAGCAGCTCACTAGCGGATTACAATGAGCAGTTCTTC TRBV5-1 TRBD2 - TRBJ2-1
CASSSGLGVQPQHF TGTGCCAGCAGCTCAGGTTTGGGGGTGCAGCCCCAGCATTTT TRBV11-2 - - TRBJ1-5
CASSIDFGGAPGAFF TGTGCCAGTAGTATAGATTTCGGGGGCGCCCCCGGGGCTTTCTTT TRBV19 - once TRBJ1-1
CASSAGDRGSNQPQHF TGTGCCAGCAGCGCAGGGGACAGGGGGTCCAATCAGCCCCAGCATTTT TRBV9 TRBD1 - TRBJ1-5
CASRTGDSPLHF TGTGCCAGTAGGACAGGGGATTCACCCCTCCACTTT TRBV25-1 TRBD1 - TRBJ1-6
CASSPSSGRAPGNEQFF TGCGCCAGCAGCCCCTCTAGCGGGAGGGCCCCCGGGAATGAGCAGTTCTTC TRBV4-3 TRBD2 - TRBJ2-1
CASSFWPGQNYEQYF TGTGCCAGCAGTTTCTGGCCGGGACAGAATTACGAGCAGTACTTC TRBV7-2 TRBD1 - TRBJ2-7
CASSTSGPSYEQYF TGCGCCAGCAGCACTAGCGGGCCCTCCTACGAGCAGTACTTC TRBV5-1 TRBD2 - TRBJ2-7
CASSLEGSGGGGYTF TGCGCCAGCAGCTTGGAGGGGTCAGGGGGAGGTGGCTACACCTTC TRBV5-1 TRBD1 - TRBJ1-2
CASSFFTGANVLTF TGTGCCAGCAGCTTTTTCACCGGGGCCAACGTCCTGACTTTC TRBV5-4 - - TRBJ2-6
CASSLVGSGANVLTF TGTGCCAGCAGCCTCGTGGGCTCTGGGGCCAACGTCCTGACTTTC TRBV9 - - TRBJ2-6
CASSTGALTEAFF TGTGCCAGCAGCACCGGTGCCCTCACTGAAGCTTTCTTT TRBV11-1 - - TRBJ1-1
CASSLALGYEQYF TGCGCCAGCAGCTTGGCTCTAGGCTACGAGCAGTACTTC TRBV5-1 - - TRBJ2-7
CASSERWGWTDEKLFF TGTGCCAGCAGTGAAAGGTGGGGATGGACTGATGAAAAACTGTTTTTT TRBV6-1 - - TRBJ1-4
CASSLGGRRTPAGELFF TGTGCCAGCAGCTTAGGGGGGCGGAGGACCCCCGCCGGGGAGCTGTTTTTT TRBV13 - - TRBJ2-2
CASSAGYVTGVYGYTF TGTGCCAGCAGTGCAGGGTACGTGACTGGGGTCTATGGCTACACCTTC TRBV28 - - TRBJ1-2
CASSPIRFFEQFF TGTGCCAGCAGCCCAATACGGTTCTTTGAGCAGTTCTTC TRBV11-2 - - TRBJ2-1
CASSQGGTINTGELFF TGTGCCAGCAGCCAAGGGGGGACTATTAACACCGGGGAGCTGTTTTTT TRBV4-2 TRBD2 many TRBJ2-2
CASSLRQGAIEAFF TGTGCCAGTAGTCTGAGACAGGGGGCGATTGAAGCTTTCTTT TRBV19 TRBD1 - TRBJ1-1
CAISERTTSSGNTIYF TGTGCCATCAGTGAGAGGACAACAAGCTCTGGAAACACCATATATTTT TRBV10-3 - few TRBJ1-3
CASSGDSLSYNEQFF TGTGCCAGCAGCGGGGACTCCCTCTCCTACAATGAGCAGTTCTTC TRBV11-3 - - TRBJ2-1
CASSGRTEPYEQYF TGTGCCAGCAGTGGCAGGACAGAGCCCTACGAGCAGTACTTC TRBV2 - - TRBJ2-7
CASSQGIQGDYEQYF TGTGCCAGCAGCCAGGGAATACAGGGAGACTACGAGCAGTACTTC TRBV7-9 - - TRBJ2-7